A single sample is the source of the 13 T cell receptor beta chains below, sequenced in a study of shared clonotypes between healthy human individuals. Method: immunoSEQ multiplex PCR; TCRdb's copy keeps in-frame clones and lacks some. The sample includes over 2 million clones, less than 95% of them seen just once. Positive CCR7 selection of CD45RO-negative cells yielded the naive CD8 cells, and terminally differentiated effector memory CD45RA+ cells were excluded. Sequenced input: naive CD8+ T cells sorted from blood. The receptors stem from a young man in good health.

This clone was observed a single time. The CDR3 nucleotides read TGTGCCAGCAGCCCGGGCCTCCCCTTGGACGATGAGCAGTTCTTC. Translation: CASSPGLPLDDEQFF. This sequence joins TRBV6-1 and TRBJ2-1; D call uncertain. Deletions cut 6 bases from V and 8 bases from J, with 20 bases between. The V gene's germline CDR1 is MNHNS and CDR2 SASEGT. The CDR3 totals 15 residues.

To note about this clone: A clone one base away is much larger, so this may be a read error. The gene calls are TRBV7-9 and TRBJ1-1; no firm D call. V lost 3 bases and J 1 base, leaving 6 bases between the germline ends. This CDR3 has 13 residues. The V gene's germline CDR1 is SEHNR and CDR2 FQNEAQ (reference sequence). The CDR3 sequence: CASSFWGNTEAFF. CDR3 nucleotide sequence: TGTGCCAGCAGCTTCTGGGGGAACACTGAAGCTTTCTTT. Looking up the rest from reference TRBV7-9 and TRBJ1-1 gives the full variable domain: DTGVSQNPRHKITKRGQNVTFRCDPISEHNRLYWYRQTLGQGPEFLTYFQNEAQLEKSRLLSDRFSAERPKGSFSTLEIQRTEQGDSAMYLCASSFWGNTEAFFGQGTRLTVV.

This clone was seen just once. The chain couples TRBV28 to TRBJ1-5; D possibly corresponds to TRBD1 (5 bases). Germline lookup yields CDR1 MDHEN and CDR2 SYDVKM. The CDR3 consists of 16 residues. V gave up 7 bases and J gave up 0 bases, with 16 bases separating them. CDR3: CASNAGAAYSNQPQHF. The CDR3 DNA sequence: TGTGCCAGCAACGCCGGGGCAGCTTATAGCAATCAGCCCCAGCATTTT.

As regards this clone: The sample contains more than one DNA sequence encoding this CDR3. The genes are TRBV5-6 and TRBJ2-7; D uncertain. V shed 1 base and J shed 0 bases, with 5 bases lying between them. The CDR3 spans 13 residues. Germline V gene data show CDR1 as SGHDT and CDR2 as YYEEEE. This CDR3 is CASSLWDSYEQYF. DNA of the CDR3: TGTGCCAGCAGCTTGTGGGACTCCTACGAGCAGTACTTC.

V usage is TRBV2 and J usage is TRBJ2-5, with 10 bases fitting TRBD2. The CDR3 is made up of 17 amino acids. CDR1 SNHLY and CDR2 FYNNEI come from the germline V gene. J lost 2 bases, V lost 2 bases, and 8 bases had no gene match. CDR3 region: CASSEFASGSVQETQYF. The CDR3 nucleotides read TGTGCCAGCAGTGAATTTGCTAGCGGGAGTGTTCAAGAGACCCAGTACTTC.

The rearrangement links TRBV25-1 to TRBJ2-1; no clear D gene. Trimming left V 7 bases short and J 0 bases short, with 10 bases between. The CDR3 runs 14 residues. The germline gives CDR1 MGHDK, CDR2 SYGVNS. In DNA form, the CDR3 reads TGTGCCAGCAACCCTGAGAGCTCCTACAATGAGCAGTTCTTC. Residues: CASNPESSYNEQFF.

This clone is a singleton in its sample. CDR3 loop: CASSEVGQPGELFF. DNA of the CDR3: TGTGCCAGCAGTGAAGTTGGGCAGCCCGGGGAGCTGTTTTTT. The chain uses TRBV6-1 and TRBJ2-2, with D hard to call. The CDR3 runs to 14 residues. Germline CDR1 reads MNHNS; CDR2 reads SASEGT. V was clipped by 1 base and J by 6 bases, with 9 bases between them.

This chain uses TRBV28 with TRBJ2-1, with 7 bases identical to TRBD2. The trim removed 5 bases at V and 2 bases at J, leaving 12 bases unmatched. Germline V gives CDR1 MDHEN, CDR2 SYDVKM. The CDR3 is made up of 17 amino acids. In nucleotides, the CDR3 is TGTGCCAGCAGTCCAACCGGGGCGGGAGAAACCTACAATGAGCAGTTCTTC. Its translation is CASSPTGAGETYNEQFF.

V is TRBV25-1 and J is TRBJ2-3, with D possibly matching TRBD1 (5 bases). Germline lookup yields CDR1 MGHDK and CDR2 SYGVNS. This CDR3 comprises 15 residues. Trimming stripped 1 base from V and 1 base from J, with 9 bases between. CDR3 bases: TGTGCCAGCAGTGAATGGATCAGGGGCACAGATACGCAGTATTTT. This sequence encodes CASSEWIRGTDTQYF.

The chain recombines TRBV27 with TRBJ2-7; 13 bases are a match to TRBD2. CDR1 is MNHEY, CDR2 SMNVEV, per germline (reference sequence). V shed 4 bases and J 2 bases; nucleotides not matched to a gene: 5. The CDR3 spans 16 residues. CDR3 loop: CASSSRTSGSPYEQYF. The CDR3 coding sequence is TGTGCCAGCAGTTCCCGGACTAGCGGGAGCCCCTACGAGCAGTACTTC.

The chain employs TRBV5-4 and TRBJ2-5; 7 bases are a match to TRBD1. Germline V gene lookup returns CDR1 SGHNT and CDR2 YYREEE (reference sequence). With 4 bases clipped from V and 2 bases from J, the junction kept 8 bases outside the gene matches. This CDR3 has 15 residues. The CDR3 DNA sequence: TGTGCCAGCAGCCATACAGGGGTACTACAAGAGACCCAGTACTTC. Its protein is CASSHTGVLQETQYF.

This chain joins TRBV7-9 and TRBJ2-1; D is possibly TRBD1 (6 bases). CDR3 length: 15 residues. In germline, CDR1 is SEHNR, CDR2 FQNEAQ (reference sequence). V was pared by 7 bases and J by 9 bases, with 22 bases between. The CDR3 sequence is CASTLGTTGYGEQFF. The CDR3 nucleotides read TGTGCCAGCACCTTGGGAACTACAGGGTATGGTGAGCAGTTCTTC.

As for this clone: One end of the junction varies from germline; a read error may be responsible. DNA for the CDR3: TGTGCCAGCAGCGCCGGACAGTCCTCCGAGCAGTACTTC. It yields the protein CASSAGQSSEQYF. The chain joins TRBV9 to TRBJ2-7, with TRBD1 as a possible D gene (6 bases). CDR1 is SGDLS, CDR2 YYNGEE, per germline. The CDR3 runs 13 residues.